This T cell receptor (beta chain) was recorded in a study of blood T cell repertoires in COVID-19. About the study: The study drew acute and convalescent COVID-19 samples from the United States, Italy and Spain. The cDNA or gDNA used as material had been derived from T cells, B-cell-depleted T cells, or PBMCs.

In the original processing: Amplification of reference gene primers provided the estimated nucleated cell counts. TCRdb's copy holds only in-frame clones and misses some; the assay was immunoSEQ multiplex PCR. The DNA was the basis for D and trimming; V, J and clone size are from that table. The sample consists of hundreds of thousands of clones, approximately 91% of them appearing once. V shed 1 base and J 1 base; nucleotides not matched to a gene: 5. The CDR3 has 16 amino acids. CDR1 and CDR2 (germline): LGHNA, YSLEER. The sequencing sample was made of peripheral blood. This receptor was identified in a woman aged 60 to 75 with acute or convalescent COVID-19. V and J are TRBV4-3 and TRBJ2-3; 7 nucleotides line up with TRBD1. The CDR3 sequence is CASSQVRQGGTDTQYF. The DNA of the CDR3 is TGCGCCAGCAGCCAAGTACGACAGGGAGGCACAGATACGCAGTATTTT.